This T cell receptor (beta chain) emerged from a study of post-analysis software for immune sequencing data. As for the study in general: There were relapsing-remitting, secondary progressive and progressive-relapsing multiple sclerosis among the disease courses included. The study, taken as a whole, reports: Five TRBV segments, including TRBV5-6, TRBV5-1 and TRBV20-1, were more frequent in patients than controls.

Comment on this clonotype: The antigen is not known.

The length of the CDR3 is 16 residues. The germline V gene has CDR1 SEHNR and CDR2 FQNEAQ (reference sequence). V was pared by 5 bases and J by 3 bases, with 8 bases of the junction left unmatched. Unique molecular identifiers had been added to the TCR beta cDNA libraries. The yield from roughly 1 to 10 million T cells was 500,000 or so cDNA molecules in total. TCRdb fed the PCR reads into MiXCR, producing one record per CDR3 protein. The top ten hold approximately 5% of the sample, which has about 770,000 distinct CDR3 sequences, 40% to 55% seen once. The rearrangement joins TRBV7-9 to TRBJ2-2; 8 positions agree with TRBD1. Specimen: blood. This TCR was sampled from a girl aged 5 to 17 with multiple sclerosis. The DNA of the CDR3 is TGTGCCAGCAGCACCCCGACAGGGGAGGACACCGGGGAGCTGTTTTTT. Translation gives CASSTPTGEDTGELFF.